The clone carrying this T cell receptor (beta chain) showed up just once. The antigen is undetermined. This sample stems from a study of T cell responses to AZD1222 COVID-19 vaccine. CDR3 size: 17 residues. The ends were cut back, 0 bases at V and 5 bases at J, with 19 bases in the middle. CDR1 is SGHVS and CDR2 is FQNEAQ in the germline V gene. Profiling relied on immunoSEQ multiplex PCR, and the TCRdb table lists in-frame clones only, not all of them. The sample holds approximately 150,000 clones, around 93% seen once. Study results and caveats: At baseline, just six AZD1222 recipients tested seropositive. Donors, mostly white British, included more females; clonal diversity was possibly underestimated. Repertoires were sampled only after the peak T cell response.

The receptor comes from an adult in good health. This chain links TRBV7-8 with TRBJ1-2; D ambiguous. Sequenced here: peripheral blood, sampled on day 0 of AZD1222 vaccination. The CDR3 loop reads CASSLASQASNIYGYTF. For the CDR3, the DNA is TGTGCCAGCAGCTTAGCGTCGCAGGCATCAAATATATATGGCTACACCTTC.